The 3 T cell receptor beta chains in this list originate from one sample, sequenced in a study of identical twins. TCRdb independently ran MiXCR on the 5' RACE reads; one entry per CDR3 protein. There are about 660,000 distinct CDR3 sequences in the sample; approximately 9% occur only once, and around 0.98% lies in the top ten. This same sample was also part of a study on yellow fever vaccine responses in identical twins.

Sequencing was performed on PBMCs. The receptor source for this set is a young woman in good health.

The chain links TRBV7-8 to TRBJ2-1; 7 bases are shared with TRBD2. The CDR3 totals 18 residues. V was clipped by 1 base and J by 8 bases; unmatched bases: 17. Germline loops: CDR1 SGHVS, CDR2 FQNEAQ. The CDR3 protein is CASSLGYGGGPLNDEQFF. The CDR3 DNA follows: TGTGCCAGCAGCTTAGGATACGGGGGAGGGCCGCTGAACGATGAGCAGTTCTTC. The whole variable domain, remainder taken from reference TRBV7-8 and TRBJ2-1, is GAGVSQSPRYKVAKRGQDVALRCDPISGHVSLFWYQQALGQGPEFLTYFQNEAQLDKSGLPSDRFFAERPEGSVSTLKIQRTQQEDSAVYLCASSLGYGGGPLNDEQFFGPGTRLTVL.

As for this clonotype: The CDR3 does not end in the conserved phenylalanine or tryptophan, so this is likely a read error. The limits of the CDR3 on the DNA are not certain, so only TCRdb's listed CDR3 is given. This chain links TRBV3-1 with TRBJ2-7; the D call of TRBD2 is as the table states it, not checked on the DNA. The germline CDR1 and CDR2 sequences are LGHDT and YNNKEL (reference sequence). The CDR3 contains 12 residues when both ends are counted. CDR3 residues: CASSHGTSGFLL.

This sequence joins TRBV7-9 and TRBJ2-4; maybe TRBD2 (6 bases). Trimming took off 5 bases at V and 9 bases at J, with 11 bases between the two ends. Germline CDR1 and CDR2: SEHNR and FQNEAQ (reference sequence). The CDR3 has 12 residues. Here the CDR3 DNA reads TGTGCCAGCAGCGGGGGGTTCGGCATTCAGTACTTC. Encoded protein: CASSGGFGIQYF.